Presented here are 24 T cell receptor beta chains from one specimen sequenced in a study of Tregs in tolerant kidney transplant recipients. The repertoire was sequenced with immunoSEQ multiplex PCR; TCRdb's copy has only in-frame clones and lacks some. The table includes approximately 60,000 clones, around 87% detected once. Related graft donors supplied nonmyeloablative bone marrow transplants, and mixed chimerism was transient. The sequencing here drew on CD4+ T cells from blood (PBMCs), taken 6 months after the transplant. The receptors derive from a human patient who received a combined kidney and bone marrow transplant. Some T cells may originate from the graft donor.

The CDR3 DNA reads as TGTGCCACCAGCATAGGACAGGGCCTATGGACCCAGTACTTC. The encoded protein is CATSIGQGLWTQYF. This rearrangement joins TRBV15 to TRBJ2-5, with 8 bases fitting TRBD1. This CDR3 region has 14 residues. The J segment lost 7 bases and the V segment lost 4 bases, leaving 8 bases of the junction unmatched. Germline values: CDR1 LNHNV, CDR2 YYDKDF (reference sequence).

This chain joins TRBV4-1 and TRBJ2-1; the match to TRBD2 covers 9 bases. Germline V gives CDR1 MGHRA, CDR2 YSYEKL. After removal of 4 bases from V and 9 bases from J, the junction contained 13 bases not matched to a gene. CDR3 length equals 16 residues. Here the CDR3 DNA reads TGCGCCAGCAGCCGCGCGGCGACTAGCGGTGGGGGTGAGCAGTTCTTC. This gives the protein CASSRAATSGGGEQFF.

V is TRBV6-6 and J is TRBJ2-5; possibly TRBD1 for D (5 bases). The V end lost 11 bases, the J end lost 1 base, and 14 bases lay between the germline ends. The germline gives CDR1 MNHNY, CDR2 SVGAGI (reference sequence). The CDR3 length is 13 residues. The CDR3 is CAATPGSQETQYF. CDR3 in DNA: TGTGCCGCGACTCCAGGGTCCCAAGAGACCCAGTACTTC.

The rearrangement links TRBV18 to TRBJ1-5; D gene uncertain. This CDR3 is 16 amino acids long. Trimming shortened V by 0 bases and J by 4 bases, and 13 bases separated the two germline ends. Germline CDR1 is KGHSH and CDR2 is LQKENI. This CDR3 reads CASSPPSGYGNQPQHF. The CDR3 DNA sequence: TGTGCCAGCTCACCACCTTCGGGGTATGGGAATCAGCCCCAGCATTTT.

The rearrangement joins TRBV19 to TRBJ1-2; 7 bases are a match to TRBD1. The CDR3 is 14 amino acids. Germline CDR1 and CDR2: LNHDA and SQIVND (reference sequence). V dropped 7 bases and J dropped 6; count of bases not matched to a gene: 11. Here the CDR3 reads CASITAGTVNGYTF. CDR3 DNA sequence: TGTGCCAGTATCACGGCCGGGACAGTGAATGGCTACACCTTC.

Only one count was recorded for this clone. V usage is TRBV29-1 and J usage is TRBJ1-2; 9 nucleotides line up with TRBD1. The V and J ends lost 6 bases and 8 bases, in that order; junction bases with no gene match: 10. This CDR3 has 13 amino acids. The germline gives CDR1 SQVTM, CDR2 ANQGSEA. DNA for the CDR3: TGCAGCGTAGGGGACAGGGCGAAATGGGGCTACACCTTC. This encodes CSVGDRAKWGYTF.

CDR3 region: CASSLDVPQVVDGELFF. In nucleotides, the CDR3 is TGTGCCAGCAGCTTAGACGTCCCGCAGGTTGTTGACGGGGAGCTGTTTTTT. This chain links TRBV7-6 with TRBJ2-2; D ambiguous. Germline CDR1 and CDR2: SGHVS and FNYEAQ. V dropped 1 base and J dropped 7 bases, with 19 bases sitting between them. The CDR3 is 17 amino acids.

The CDR3 reads CASSRRGQGTPVGGYTF. The CDR3, as DNA: TGCGCCAGCAGCCGCCGGGGACAGGGGACCCCTGTAGGTGGCTACACCTTC. The chain couples TRBV5-1 to TRBJ1-2; 10 bases map to TRBD1. The CDR3 extends over 17 amino acids. Germline loops: CDR1 SGHRS, CDR2 YFSETQ. Trimming at V came to 4 bases and at J to 7 bases, leaving 16 bases not matched to a gene.

This chain joins TRBV11-2 and TRBJ2-2, with a weak D call TRBD1 (6 bases). V was pared by 1 base and J by 3 bases, with 9 bases between. Germline V gene lookup returns CDR1 SGHAT and CDR2 FQNNGV. CDR3 length equals 15 residues. CDR3 sequence reads: CASSLAGQYTGELFF. The CDR3 DNA sequence: TGTGCCAGCAGCTTAGCGGGACAATACACCGGGGAGCTGTTTTTT. Complete variable domain (other parts from reference TRBV11-2 and TRBJ2-2): EAGVAQSPRYKIIEKRQSVAFWCNPISGHATLYWYQQILGQGPKLLIQFQNNGVVDDSQLPKDRFSAERLKGVDSTLKIQPAKLEDSAVYLCASSLAGQYTGELFFGEGSRLTVL.

This clone was found a few times. The V gene is TRBV28, the J gene TRBJ1-6; D gene unclear. The CDR3 length is 15 residues. Germline-derived CDR1 and CDR2 are MDHEN and SYDVKM. Trimming pared 1 base from V and 9 bases from J, leaving 13 bases between. CDR3 DNA sequence: TGTGCCAGCAGTTTATCCGGACGGGAACTTTCACCCCTCCACTTT. Protein: CASSLSGRELSPLHF.

There are a few counts of this clone. The CDR3 nucleotides are TGTGCCAGCCAACGGACATTCTCCTACGAGCAGTACTTC. As protein: CASQRTFSYEQYF. The chain couples TRBV2 to TRBJ2-7, with TRBD1 as a possible D gene (5 bases). This CDR3 is 13 amino acids long. V was trimmed by 8 bases and J by 0 bases, leaving 11 bases between them. The germline gives CDR1 SNHLY, CDR2 FYNNEI.

The chain is built from TRBV5-4 and TRBJ2-5; D is ambiguous. V dropped 4 bases and J dropped 1 base, with 8 bases sitting between them. This CDR3 spans 13 amino acids. Germline-derived CDR1 and CDR2 are SGHNT and YYREEE (reference sequence). The CDR3 loop is CASSPDFQETQYF. DNA for the CDR3: TGTGCCAGCAGCCCCGACTTCCAAGAGACCCAGTACTTC.

The J gene is TRBJ2-1, the V gene TRBV5-6; the match to TRBD1 covers 7 bases. This CDR3 is 14 amino acids long. V dropped 7 bases and J dropped 7; count of bases not matched to a gene: 11. The germline V gene has CDR1 SGHDT and CDR2 YYEEEE. This CDR3 reads CASSSPARGNEQFF. CDR3 in DNA: TGTGCCAGCTCATCACCAGCCAGGGGGAATGAGCAGTTCTTC.

On this clone itself: The sample has other DNA sequences that encode this CDR3 too. J is TRBJ1-6 and V is TRBV4-2, with a tentative D call TRBD1 (5 bases). Trimming removed 3 bases at V and 0 bases at J, with 15 bases between. From germline, CDR1 is LGHNA and CDR2 YNFKEQ. CDR3 length: 18 residues. The CDR3: CASSQPGGESSYNSPLHF. The CDR3, as DNA: TGTGCCAGCAGCCAGCCGGGGGGGGAAAGCTCCTATAATTCACCCCTCCACTTT.

The chain joins TRBV10-3 to TRBJ2-3; TRBD1 agrees at 8 bases. CDR3 length equals 12 residues. Trimming at V came to 10 bases and at J to 1 base, leaving 1 base not matched to a gene. In germline, CDR1 is ENHRY, CDR2 SYGVKD. The CDR3 DNA follows: TGTGCCACGGACAGGGGCACAGATACGCAGTATTTT. The encoded protein is CATDRGTDTQYF.

This clone has only one observation. The rearrangement uses TRBV28 and TRBJ1-3, with TRBD1 matching over 7 bases. This CDR3 has 15 amino acids. The junction had 6 bases not matched to a gene; V was cut back by 7 bases and J by 0 bases. Germline V gene sequence: CDR1 MDHEN, CDR2 SYDVKM. This CDR3 reads CASTTRTGSGNTIYF. The CDR3 bases are TGTGCCAGCACCACTAGGACAGGCTCTGGAAACACCATATATTTT.

The chain couples TRBV28 to TRBJ2-5; TRBD2 agrees at 11 bases. The CDR3 covers 16 residues. With V trimmed by 1 base and J by 1 base, 2 bases remained unmatched. The germline gives CDR1 MDHEN, CDR2 SYDVKM. This CDR3 is CASSLSLAGGQETQYF. CDR3 nucleotides: TGTGCCAGCAGTTTATCCCTAGCGGGGGGCCAAGAGACCCAGTACTTC.

As concerns this clone: This specimen includes other DNA sequences encoding the same CDR3. The CDR3 sequence: CASSIYGTTYLLRNSPLHF. Written as DNA, the CDR3 is TGTGCCAGCAGCATATACGGGACAACTTATCTTTTGCGGAATTCACCCCTCCACTTT. The chain uses TRBV7-2 and TRBJ1-6; D is possibly TRBD1 (6 bases). Trimming removed 5 bases at V and 7 bases at J, with 27 bases between. CDR3 size: 19 residues. The germline V gene encodes CDR1 SGHTA and CDR2 FQGNSA. Based on the CDR3 plus reference TRBV7-2 and TRBJ1-6, the full variable domain is GAGVSQSPSNKVTEKGKDVELRCDPISGHTALYWYRQSLGQGLEFLIYFQGNSAPDKSGLPSDRFSAERTGGSVSTLTIQRTQQEDSAVYLCASSIYGTTYLLRNSPLHFGNGTRLTVT.

Only a few counts were recorded for this clone. The V gene is TRBV7-2, the J gene TRBJ1-4, with 7 bases matching TRBD1. Germline V gene lookup returns CDR1 SGHTA and CDR2 FQGNSA. The CDR3 covers 12 residues. V trimming: 5 bases; J trimming: 7 bases; junction bases outside the gene matches: 1. The CDR3 reads CASSRDSEKLFF. Written as DNA, the CDR3 is TGTGCCAGCAGCCGGGACAGTGAAAAACTGTTTTTT.

This chain links TRBV10-3 with TRBJ1-1, with TRBD1 matching 7 bases. Germline CDR1 reads ENHRY; CDR2 reads SYGVKD. The J segment lost 7 bases and the V segment lost 6 bases, leaving 5 bases of the junction unmatched. The CDR3 covers 12 residues. This CDR3 is CAISTGVGEAFF. CDR3 nucleotide sequence: TGTGCCATCAGCACAGGGGTGGGTGAAGCTTTCTTT.

This sequence joins TRBV29-1 and TRBJ2-1; D gene unclear. CDR1 is SQVTM and CDR2 is ANQGSEA in the germline V gene. Trimming took 4 bases from V and 7 from J, leaving 8 bases between them. CDR3 length equals 11 residues. The chain's CDR3 is CSVVILNEQFF. In DNA, the CDR3 is TGCAGCGTTGTTATCCTAAATGAGCAGTTCTTC.

V gene TRBV18 combines with J gene TRBJ1-2; the D gene is possibly TRBD1 (5 bases). V was cut by 2 bases and J by 4 bases, with 5 bases left in between. The germline V gene encodes CDR1 KGHSH and CDR2 LQKENI. The CDR3 consists of 12 residues. The CDR3 protein is CASSPDSYGYTF. CDR3 bases: TGTGCCAGCTCACCAGACAGCTATGGCTACACCTTC.

The V and J genes are TRBV30 and TRBJ2-7; 7 nucleotides agree with TRBD1. Germline lookup yields CDR1 GTSNPN and CDR2 SVGIG (reference sequence). The V gene end was trimmed by 4 bases and the J gene end by 1 base; junction bases not matched to a gene: 1. This CDR3 is 12 amino acids long. In nucleotides, the CDR3 is TGTGCCTGGATCAGGGGGTCCTACGAGCAGTACTTC. Its translation: CAWIRGSYEQYF.

The chain recombines TRBV29-1 with TRBJ2-7; tentatively, D is TRBD1 (5 bases). The CDR3 has 13 residues. V was clipped by 4 bases and J by 2 bases, with 12 bases between them. Per the germline V gene, CDR1 is SQVTM and CDR2 is ANQGSEA. CDR3 loop: CSVVGVPTYEQYF. DNA for the CDR3: TGCAGCGTTGTAGGGGTCCCCACCTACGAGCAGTACTTC.